Following are 30 T cell receptor beta chains from one sample sequenced in a study of control samples from healthy donors and cancer patients. Sequenced by immunoSEQ multiplex PCR; TCRdb stores in-frame clones only, minus some. The sample shows around 180,000 clones, about 91% of them seen only once. Sample: blood. These receptors were collected from a woman aged 30 to 39 in good health.

The V call is TRBV30, the J call TRBJ1-3; TRBD1 matches 10 bases. CDR3 length: 12 residues. With V trimmed by 8 bases and J by 2 bases, 0 bases remained unmatched. CDR1 GTSNPN and CDR2 SVGIG come from the germline V gene (reference sequence). The CDR3 sequence: CAGQGAGNTIYF. CDR3 DNA sequence: TGTGCCGGACAGGGGGCTGGAAACACCATATATTTT.

V gene TRBV5-1 combines with J gene TRBJ1-4; TRBD1 agrees at 9 bases. Per germline, CDR1 SGHRS and CDR2 YFSETQ. V lost 3 bases to trimming and J lost 8 bases; unmatched junction nucleotides: 8. This CDR3 spans 15 amino acids. CDR3 DNA: TGCGCCAGCAGCTCTTACGGGACAGGGACGGAAAAACTGTTTTTT. It is translated as CASSSYGTGTEKLFF.

The chain links TRBV30 to TRBJ2-3; possibly TRBD1 or TRBD2 for D (5 bases each). Germline V gives CDR1 GTSNPN, CDR2 SVGIG (reference sequence). The CDR3 covers 14 residues. V was shortened by 2 bases and J by 15 bases, with 24 bases between the two germline ends. The DNA of the CDR3 is TGTGCCTGGAGTCCCTCTTACCCGACAGCTTCGGGATATTTT. Its translation is CAWSPSYPTASGYF.

This chain joins TRBV28 and TRBJ1-1; D is possibly TRBD1 (6 bases). The V end lost 3 bases, the J end lost 5 bases, and 16 bases lay between the germline ends. Germline V gene data show CDR1 as MDHEN and CDR2 as SYDVKM. The CDR3 has 15 residues. For the CDR3, the DNA is TGTGCCAGCAGTTTGGGGGGGCAGGGAGGAACTGAAGCTTTCTTT. Amino acids: CASSLGGQGGTEAFF.

The chain has TRBV7-2 and TRBJ1-4; 9 nucleotides align to TRBD1. Unmatched junction bases numbered 9, after V lost 5 bases and J lost 5 bases. The CDR3 length is 16 residues. Germline V gene sequence: CDR1 SGHTA, CDR2 FQGNSA. The CDR3 protein is CASSRAPGQGNEKLFF. In DNA form, the CDR3 reads TGTGCCAGCAGCCGGGCCCCGGGACAGGGAAATGAAAAACTGTTTTTT.

V is TRBV9 and J is TRBJ1-5, with no clear D. The germline V gene has CDR1 SGDLS and CDR2 YYNGEE. This CDR3 spans 15 amino acids. Trimming removed 0 bases at V and 5 bases at J, with 12 bases between. The CDR3 nucleotides are TGTGCCAGCAGCGTAGGAGCAAGTCTCGATCAGCCCCAGCATTTT. Protein: CASSVGASLDQPQHF.

The V and J genes are TRBV9 and TRBJ2-5; 11 bases are shared with TRBD2. V lost 2 bases to trimming and J lost 2 bases; unmatched junction nucleotides: 5. CDR3 length: 16 amino acids. Germline loops: CDR1 SGDLS, CDR2 YYNGEE. The CDR3 here is CASSVSSGGTQETQYF. CDR3 DNA: TGTGCCAGCAGCGTTTCTAGCGGGGGGACGCAAGAGACCCAGTACTTC.

The chain employs TRBV5-5 and TRBJ1-2; no firm D call. Germline V gives CDR1 SGHKS, CDR2 YYEKEE (reference sequence). V was shortened by 0 bases and J by 2 bases, with 11 bases between the two germline ends. This CDR3 contains 15 residues. As DNA, the CDR3 is TGTGCCAGCAGCTTGGTCGGGGTTAGCAACTATGGCTACACCTTC. Its protein is CASSLVGVSNYGYTF. Drawing the rest from reference TRBV5-5 and TRBJ1-2, the complete variable domain is DAGVTQSPTHLIKTRGQQVTLRCSPISGHKSVSWYQQVLGQGPQFIFQYYEKEERGRGNFPDRFSARQFPNYSSELNVNALLLGDSALYLCASSLVGVSNYGYTFGSGTRLTVV.

The chain recombines TRBV5-1 with TRBJ2-7; perhaps D is TRBD1 or TRBD2 (5 bases each). CDR1 is SGHRS, CDR2 YFSETQ, per germline. V lost 0 bases and J 0 bases, leaving 10 bases between the germline ends. The CDR3 is 15 residues long. Written as DNA, the CDR3 is TGCGCCAGCAGCTTGGCCGCAGGGAGCTCCTACGAGCAGTACGTC. Its protein product is CASSLAAGSSYEQYV.

The chain couples TRBV25-1 to TRBJ2-7, with 7 bases identical to TRBD1. CDR1 and CDR2 from the germline V gene are MGHDK and SYGVNS. CDR3 size: 14 residues. Trimming at V came to 5 bases and at J to 1 base, leaving 5 bases not matched to a gene. CDR3 DNA sequence: TGTGCCAGCAGTCACAGACAGGGTTCCTACGAGCAGTACTTC. Residues: CASSHRQGSYEQYF.

The J gene is TRBJ2-3, the V gene TRBV7-9, with D unresolved. This CDR3 is 13 amino acids long. Trimming shortened V by 5 bases and J by 11 bases, and 17 bases separated the two germline ends. Germline V gene sequence: CDR1 SEHNR, CDR2 FQNEAQ (reference sequence). The CDR3 region is CASSPTSGPRQYF. Written as DNA, the CDR3 is TGTGCCAGCAGCCCGACGTCTGGACCCCGGCAGTATTTT.

The genes are TRBV24-1 and TRBJ2-5; 9 nucleotides match TRBD1. In germline, CDR1 is KGHDR, CDR2 SFDVKD. Losses at the gene ends were 8 bases for V and 3 bases for J; bases not matched to a gene: 3. This CDR3 has 13 amino acids. The CDR3 region is CATTRTGEETQYF. DNA for the CDR3: TGTGCCACCACCCGGACAGGGGAAGAGACCCAGTACTTC.

V gene TRBV5-6 combines with J gene TRBJ2-1; TRBD1 might be the D (5 bases). The CDR3 extends over 16 amino acids. Germline CDR1 is SGHDT and CDR2 is YYEEEE. V was shortened by 0 bases and J by 3 bases, with 13 bases between the two germline ends. The CDR3 spells CASSLGQSLLYNEQFF. The CDR3 DNA follows: TGTGCCAGCAGCTTGGGACAGTCCTTACTCTACAATGAGCAGTTCTTC. The full variable domain, in which reference TRBV5-6 and TRBJ2-1 provide the parts outside the CDR3, is DAGVTQSPTHLIKTRGQQVTLRCSPKSGHDTVSWYQQALGQGPQFIFQYYEEEERQRGNFPDRFSGHQFPNYSSELNVNALLLGDSALYLCASSLGQSLLYNEQFFGPGTRLTVL.

This clone was detected only once. V gene TRBV7-9 combines with J gene TRBJ2-1; either TRBD1 or TRBD2 may supply D (5 bases each). In germline, CDR1 is SEHNR, CDR2 FQNEAQ (reference sequence). This CDR3 is 14 amino acids long. The V end was cut by 5 bases, the J end by 4 bases, with 12 bases between. In nucleotides, the CDR3 is TGTGCCAGCAGCGGGGACGTATCTTACAATGAGCAGTTCTTC. This codes for CASSGDVSYNEQFF.

The chain couples TRBV6-1 to TRBJ2-3; D could derive from TRBD1 or TRBD2 (5 bases each). Germline V gives CDR1 MNHNS, CDR2 SASEGT. V gave up 2 bases and J gave up 1 base, with 19 bases separating them. The CDR3 loop spans 18 amino acids. The CDR3 loop reads CASSESRGVVYGTDTQYF. DNA for the CDR3: TGTGCCAGCAGTGAAAGTCGAGGGGTTGTGTACGGCACAGATACGCAGTATTTT.

CDR3 bases: TGTGCCAGCAGTCCTACAGGGGGCGGGGGACTCACAGATACGCAGTATTTT. Protein product: CASSPTGGGGLTDTQYF. This rearrangement joins TRBV6-6 to TRBJ2-3; 9 bases match TRBD1. The CDR3 has 17 amino acids. The germline gives CDR1 MNHNY, CDR2 SVGAGI (reference sequence). V shed 5 bases, J shed 2 bases, and the junction held 11 bases outside the gene matches.

The V gene is TRBV7-9, the J gene TRBJ1-4; a possible D gene is TRBD1 (5 bases). CDR1 and CDR2 (germline): SEHNR, FQNEAQ (reference sequence). V was shortened by 1 base and J by 5 bases, with 11 bases between the two germline ends. The CDR3 has 15 residues. CDR3: CASSLEGRVNEKLFF. Written as DNA, the CDR3 is TGTGCCAGCAGCTTAGAGGGCAGGGTGAATGAAAAACTGTTTTTT. Variable domain in full (rest from reference TRBV7-9 and TRBJ1-4): DTGVSQNPRHKITKRGQNVTFRCDPISEHNRLYWYRQTLGQGPEFLTYFQNEAQLEKSRLLSDRFSAERPKGSFSTLEIQRTEQGDSAMYLCASSLEGRVNEKLFFGSGTQLSVL.

The chain employs TRBV5-8 and TRBJ1-4, with 9 nucleotides matching TRBD1. There are 14 residues in the CDR3. With V trimmed by 3 bases and J by 13 bases, 10 bases remained unmatched. CDR1 is SGHTS and CDR2 is YDEGEE in the germline V gene. CDR3 bases: TGTGCCAGCAGCTATCTTGGGGACAGGGATAGACTGTTTTTT. It yields the protein CASSYLGDRDRLFF. Full variable domain (missing parts from reference TRBV5-8 and TRBJ1-4): EAGVTQSPTHLIKTRGQQATLRCSPISGHTSVYWYQQALGLGLQFLLWYDEGEERNRGNFPPRFSGRQFPNYSSELNVNALELEDSALYLCASSYLGDRDRLFFGSGTQLSVL.

The chain carries TRBV7-9 and TRBJ2-3; D unclear. V was cut by 4 bases and J by 0 bases, with 11 bases left in between. Germline V gene data show CDR1 as SEHNR and CDR2 as FQNEAQ (reference sequence). This CDR3 has 15 residues. The CDR3 protein is CASSYRGPSTDTQYF. The CDR3 coding sequence is TGTGCCAGCAGCTATCGTGGGCCTAGCACAGATACGCAGTATTTT. The complete variable domain, with remaining parts taken from reference TRBV7-9 and TRBJ2-3, reads DTGVSQNPRHKITKRGQNVTFRCDPISEHNRLYWYRQTLGQGPEFLTYFQNEAQLEKSRLLSDRFSAERPKGSFSTLEIQRTEQGDSAMYLCASSYRGPSTDTQYFGPGTRLTVL.

The chain combines TRBV7-2 with TRBJ2-1, with TRBD2 matching over 11 bases. CDR3 length equals 15 residues. Unmatched junction bases numbered 5, after V lost 3 bases and J lost 7 bases. Germline values: CDR1 SGHTA, CDR2 FQGNSA. Here the CDR3 DNA reads TGTGCCAGCAGCTTGACTAGCGGGATCGTAAATGAGCAGTTCTTC. Translated: CASSLTSGIVNEQFF.

The genes are TRBV19 and TRBJ2-7; the match to TRBD2 covers 7 bases. This CDR3 is 13 amino acids long. V lost 5 bases and J lost 7; bases outside the gene matches: 8. Germline V CDR1 and CDR2: LNHDA, SQIVND (reference sequence). As DNA, the CDR3 is TGTGCCAGTAGTGCCGCACTAGCGAGGGAGCAGTACTTC. Translated: CASSAALAREQYF.

The chain employs TRBV28 and TRBJ2-3; D unclear. Trimming stripped 10 bases from V and 5 bases from J, with 28 bases between. This CDR3 spans 17 amino acids. Looked up from germline, CDR1 is MDHEN and CDR2 is SYDVKM. In DNA, the CDR3 is TGTGCCACGCACCAAGGTGGTCTTGGGTCCACGGGAGATACGCAGTATTTT. This codes for CATHQGGLGSTGDTQYF.

This clone turned up a few times. The chain joins TRBV7-9 to TRBJ2-1, with 7 nucleotides matching TRBD2. This CDR3 has 14 amino acids. Germline V lookup: CDR1 SEHNR, CDR2 FQNEAQ (reference sequence). Trimming at V came to 4 bases and at J to 7 bases, leaving 7 bases not matched to a gene. The CDR3 coding sequence is TGTGCCAGCAGCTGGCGACTAGCATTAAATGAGCAGTTCTTC. Its translation is CASSWRLALNEQFF.

This chain connects TRBV4-2 to TRBJ2-5; possibly TRBD1 for D (5 bases). CDR1 and CDR2 (germline): LGHNA, YNFKEQ. The CDR3 extends over 14 amino acids. Trimming left V 0 bases short and J 4 bases short, with 9 bases between. The CDR3 region has the DNA TGTGCCAGCAGCCAAGATGGGGCAAGAGAGACCCAGTACTTC. Its protein is CASSQDGARETQYF.

The chain uses TRBV24-1 and TRBJ2-1, with D possibly TRBD2 on 6 matching bases. CDR1 is KGHDR, CDR2 SFDVKD, per germline. The CDR3 consists of 14 residues. V gave up 4 bases and J gave up 7 bases, with 13 bases separating them. Here the CDR3 reads CATSDLGGWNEQFF. The CDR3, as DNA: TGTGCCACCAGTGACCTGGGGGGATGGAATGAGCAGTTCTTC.

The V call is TRBV7-8, the J call TRBJ1-1, with TRBD1 matching 9 bases. Per germline, CDR1 SGHVS and CDR2 FQNEAQ. The CDR3 spans 15 residues. V shed 1 base, J shed 3 bases, and the junction held 3 bases outside the gene matches. Here the CDR3 reads CASSLDRGPDTEAFF. The DNA of the CDR3 is TGTGCCAGCAGCTTAGACAGGGGGCCGGACACTGAAGCTTTCTTT.

The chain is built from TRBV24-1 and TRBJ2-5; D may match TRBD1 or TRBD2 (5 bases each). The germline V and J ends were trimmed by 7 bases and 5 bases, with 19 bases remaining between them. The CDR3 is 15 residues long. The V gene's germline CDR1 is KGHDR and CDR2 SFDVKD. The CDR3 protein is CATSENRGEWETQYF. The CDR3 DNA is TGTGCCACCAGCGAGAACCGAGGGGAATGGGAGACCCAGTACTTC.

The count of this clone is one. The J gene is TRBJ1-6, the V gene TRBV15; D gene unclear. The CDR3 totals 13 residues. CDR1 and CDR2 from the germline V gene are LNHNV and YYDKDF (reference sequence). The germline V and J ends were trimmed by 5 bases and 7 bases, with 9 bases remaining between them. The CDR3 reads CATSGFLNSPLHF. The CDR3 region has the DNA TGTGCCACCAGCGGTTTTTTGAATTCACCCCTCCACTTT.

This chain links TRBV7-2 with TRBJ2-7; 10 bases fit TRBD1. CDR1 is SGHTA, CDR2 FQGNSA, per germline. Losses at the gene ends were 1 base for V and 2 bases for J; bases not matched to a gene: 5. This CDR3 comprises 16 residues. The CDR3 coding sequence is TGTGCCAGCAGCTTAGTCGAAGGGACAGGGGCCTACGAGCAGTACTTC. Protein product: CASSLVEGTGAYEQYF. The whole variable domain, filled in from reference TRBV7-2 and TRBJ2-7, reads GAGVSQSPSNKVTEKGKDVELRCDPISGHTALYWYRQSLGQGLEFLIYFQGNSAPDKSGLPSDRFSAERTGGSVSTLTIQRTQQEDSAVYLCASSLVEGTGAYEQYFGPGTRLTVT.

The V call is TRBV25-1, the J call TRBJ1-1; 12 bases line up with TRBD1. CDR3 length: 17 residues. In germline, CDR1 is MGHDK, CDR2 SYGVNS. Trimming at V came to 1 base and at J to 8 bases, leaving 11 bases not matched to a gene. The CDR3 reads CASSESSTGTGGREAFF. The CDR3 region has the DNA TGTGCCAGCAGTGAATCCTCAACCGGGACAGGGGGCCGAGAAGCTTTCTTT.